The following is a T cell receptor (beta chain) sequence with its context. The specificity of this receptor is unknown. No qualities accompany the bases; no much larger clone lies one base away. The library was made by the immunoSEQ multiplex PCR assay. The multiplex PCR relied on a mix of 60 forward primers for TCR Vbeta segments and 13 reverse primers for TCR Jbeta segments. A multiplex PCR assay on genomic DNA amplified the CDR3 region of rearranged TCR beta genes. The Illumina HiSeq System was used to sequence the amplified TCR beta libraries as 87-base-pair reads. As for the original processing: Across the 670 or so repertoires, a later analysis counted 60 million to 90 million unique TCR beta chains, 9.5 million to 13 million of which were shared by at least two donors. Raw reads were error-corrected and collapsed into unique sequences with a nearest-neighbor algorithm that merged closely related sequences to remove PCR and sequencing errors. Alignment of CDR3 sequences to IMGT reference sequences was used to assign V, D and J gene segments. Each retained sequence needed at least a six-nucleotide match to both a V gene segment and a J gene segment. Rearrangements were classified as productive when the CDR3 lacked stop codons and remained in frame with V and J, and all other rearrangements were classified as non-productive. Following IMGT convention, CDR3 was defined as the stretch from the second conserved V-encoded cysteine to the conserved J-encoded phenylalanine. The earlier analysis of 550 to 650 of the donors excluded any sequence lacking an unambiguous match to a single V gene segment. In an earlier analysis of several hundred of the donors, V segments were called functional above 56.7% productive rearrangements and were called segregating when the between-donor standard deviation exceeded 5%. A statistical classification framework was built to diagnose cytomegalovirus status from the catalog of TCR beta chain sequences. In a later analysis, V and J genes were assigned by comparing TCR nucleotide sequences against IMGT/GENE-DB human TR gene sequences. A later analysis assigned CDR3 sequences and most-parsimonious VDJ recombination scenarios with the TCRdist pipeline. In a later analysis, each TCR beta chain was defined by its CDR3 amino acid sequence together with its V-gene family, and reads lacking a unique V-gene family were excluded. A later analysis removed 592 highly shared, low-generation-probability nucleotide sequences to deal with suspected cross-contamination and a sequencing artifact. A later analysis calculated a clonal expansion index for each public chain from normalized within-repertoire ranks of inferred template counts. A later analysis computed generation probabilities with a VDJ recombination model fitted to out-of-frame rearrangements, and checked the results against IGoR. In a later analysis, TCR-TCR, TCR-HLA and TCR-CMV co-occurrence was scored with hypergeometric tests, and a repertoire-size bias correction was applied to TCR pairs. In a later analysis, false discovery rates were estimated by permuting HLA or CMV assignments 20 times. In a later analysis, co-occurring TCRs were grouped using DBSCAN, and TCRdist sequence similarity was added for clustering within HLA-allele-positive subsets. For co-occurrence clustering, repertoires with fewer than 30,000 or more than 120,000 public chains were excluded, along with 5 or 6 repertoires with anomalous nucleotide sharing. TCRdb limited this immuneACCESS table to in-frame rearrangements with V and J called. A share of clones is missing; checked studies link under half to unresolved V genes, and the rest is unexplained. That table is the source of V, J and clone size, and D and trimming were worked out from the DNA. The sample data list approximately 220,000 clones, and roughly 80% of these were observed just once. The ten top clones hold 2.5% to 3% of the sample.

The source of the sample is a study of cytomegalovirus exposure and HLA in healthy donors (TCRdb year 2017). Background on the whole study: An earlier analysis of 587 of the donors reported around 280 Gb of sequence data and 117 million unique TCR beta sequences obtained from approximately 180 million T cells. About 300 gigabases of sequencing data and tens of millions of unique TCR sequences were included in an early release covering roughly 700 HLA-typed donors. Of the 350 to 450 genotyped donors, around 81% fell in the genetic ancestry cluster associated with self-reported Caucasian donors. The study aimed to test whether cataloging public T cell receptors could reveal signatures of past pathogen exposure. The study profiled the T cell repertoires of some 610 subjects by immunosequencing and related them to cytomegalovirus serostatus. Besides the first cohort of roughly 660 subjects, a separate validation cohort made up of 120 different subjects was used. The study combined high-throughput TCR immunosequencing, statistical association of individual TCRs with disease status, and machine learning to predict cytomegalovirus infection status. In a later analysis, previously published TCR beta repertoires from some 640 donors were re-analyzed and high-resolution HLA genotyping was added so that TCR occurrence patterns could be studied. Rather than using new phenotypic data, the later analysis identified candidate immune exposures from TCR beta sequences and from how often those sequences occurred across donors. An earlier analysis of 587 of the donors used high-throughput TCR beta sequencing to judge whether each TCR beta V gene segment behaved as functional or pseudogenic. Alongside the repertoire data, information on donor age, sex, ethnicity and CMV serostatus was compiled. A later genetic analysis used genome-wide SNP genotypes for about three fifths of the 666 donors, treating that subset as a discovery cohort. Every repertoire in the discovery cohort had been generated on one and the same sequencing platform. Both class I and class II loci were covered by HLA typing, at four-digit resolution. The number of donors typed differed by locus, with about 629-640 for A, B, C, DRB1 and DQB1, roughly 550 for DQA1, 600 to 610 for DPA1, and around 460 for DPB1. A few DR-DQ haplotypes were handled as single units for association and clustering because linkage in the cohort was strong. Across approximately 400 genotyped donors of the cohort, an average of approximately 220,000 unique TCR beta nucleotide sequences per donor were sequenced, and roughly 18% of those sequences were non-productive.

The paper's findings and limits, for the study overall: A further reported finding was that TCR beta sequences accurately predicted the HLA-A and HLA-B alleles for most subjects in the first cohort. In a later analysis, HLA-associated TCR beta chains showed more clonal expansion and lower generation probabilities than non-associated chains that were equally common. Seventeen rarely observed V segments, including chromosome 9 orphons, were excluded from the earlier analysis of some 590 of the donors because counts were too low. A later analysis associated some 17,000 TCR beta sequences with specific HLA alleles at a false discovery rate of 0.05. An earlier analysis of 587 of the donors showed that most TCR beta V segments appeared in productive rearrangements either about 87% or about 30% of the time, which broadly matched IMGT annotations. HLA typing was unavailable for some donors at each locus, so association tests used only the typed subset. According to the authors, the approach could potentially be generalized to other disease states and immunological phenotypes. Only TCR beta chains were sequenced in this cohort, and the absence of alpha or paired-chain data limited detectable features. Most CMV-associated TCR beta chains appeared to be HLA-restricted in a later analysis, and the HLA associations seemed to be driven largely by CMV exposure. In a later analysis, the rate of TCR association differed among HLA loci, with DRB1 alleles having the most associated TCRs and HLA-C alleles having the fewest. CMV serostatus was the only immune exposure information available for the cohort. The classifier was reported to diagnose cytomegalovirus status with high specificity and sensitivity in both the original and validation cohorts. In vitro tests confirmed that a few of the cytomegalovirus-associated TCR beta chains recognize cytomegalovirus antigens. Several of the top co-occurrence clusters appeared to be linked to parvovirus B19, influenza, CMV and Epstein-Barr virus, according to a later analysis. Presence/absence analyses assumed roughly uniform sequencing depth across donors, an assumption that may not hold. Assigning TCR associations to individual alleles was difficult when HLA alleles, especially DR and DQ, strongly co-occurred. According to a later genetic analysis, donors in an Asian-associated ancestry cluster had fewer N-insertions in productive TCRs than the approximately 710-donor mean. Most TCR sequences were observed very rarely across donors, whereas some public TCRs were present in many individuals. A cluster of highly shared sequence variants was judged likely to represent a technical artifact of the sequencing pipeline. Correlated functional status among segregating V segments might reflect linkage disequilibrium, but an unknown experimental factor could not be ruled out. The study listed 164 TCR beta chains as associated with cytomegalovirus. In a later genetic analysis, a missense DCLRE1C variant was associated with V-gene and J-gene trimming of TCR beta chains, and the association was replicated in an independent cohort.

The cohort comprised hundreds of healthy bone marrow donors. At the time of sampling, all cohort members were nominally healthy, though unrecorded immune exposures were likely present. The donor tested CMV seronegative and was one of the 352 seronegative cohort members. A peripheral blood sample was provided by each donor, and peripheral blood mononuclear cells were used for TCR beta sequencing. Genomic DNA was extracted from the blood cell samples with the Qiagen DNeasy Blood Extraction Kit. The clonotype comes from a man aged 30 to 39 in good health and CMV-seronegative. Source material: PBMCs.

The CDR3 corresponds to CASSEIGTGKAYEQYF. At the DNA level, the sequence is TGTGCCAGCAGTGAGATAGGGACAGGAAAAGCTTACGAGCAGTACTTC. This receptor chain uses TRBV6-1 and TRBJ2-5, and 8 bases in between align with TRBD1. The J call may be faulty, since TRBJ2-7 better matches the DNA end. The germline V gene provides CDR1 MNHNS and CDR2 SASEGT. From the cysteine through the phenylalanine, the CDR3 covers 16 amino acids. Left in the record is the CDR3 DNA by itself, 48 bases read in frame from the first base.